Following are 8 T cell receptor beta chains from one sample sequenced in a study of OX40 agonist ivuxolimab in advanced cancers. Here immunoSEQ multiplex PCR was the method, and the copy in TCRdb shows in-frame clones only, minus some. The repertoire holds 55,000 to 85,000 clones, with 80% to 90% as singletons. Sequenced here: CD4+ or CD8+ T cells sorted from blood, sampled in a trial of the OX40 agonist ivuxolimab. The receptors here all came from an adult with an advanced solid tumor such as melanoma, head and neck, liver or kidney cancer.

The genes are TRBV19 and TRBJ1-5, with unresolved D. Trimming removed 1 base from V and 3 bases from J, with 13 bases in between. This CDR3 region has 16 residues. Germline V gene data show CDR1 as LNHDA and CDR2 as SQIVND (reference sequence). The CDR3 region has the DNA TGTGCCAGTAGTATAGCTAAGTTCACCCTCAATCAGCCCCAGCATTTT. As protein: CASSIAKFTLNQPQHF. Full variable domain (outside the CDR3, taken from reference TRBV19 and TRBJ1-5): DGGITQSPKYLFRKEGQNVTLSCEQNLNHDAMYWYRQDPGQGLRLIYYSQIVNDFQKGDIAEGYSVSREKKESFPLTVTSAQKNPTAFYLCASSIAKFTLNQPQHFGDGTRLSIL.

This rearrangement joins TRBV2 to TRBJ1-1; D unclear. Trimming took off 8 bases at V and 5 bases at J, with 18 bases between the two ends. Germline CDR1 and CDR2: SNHLY and FYNNEI. CDR3 length equals 14 residues. CDR3 nucleotide sequence: TGTGCCAGCCGAGATCACGGAGTCGGAACTGAAGCTTTCTTT. Protein product: CASRDHGVGTEAFF.

This clone appeared a few times. This sequence joins TRBV4-1 and TRBJ1-2, with D uncertain. There are 15 residues in the CDR3. V lost 4 bases and J 4 bases, leaving 16 bases between the germline ends. The germline CDR1 and CDR2 sequences are MGHRA and YSYEKL. The CDR3 is CASSLLPQDPYGYTF. For the CDR3, the DNA is TGCGCCAGCAGCCTCCTACCTCAAGACCCCTATGGCTACACCTTC.

The chain couples TRBV19 to TRBJ1-1; no clear D. With 5 bases removed from V and 4 bases from J, the gap between germline ends came to 14 bases. The CDR3 has 14 amino acids. Germline values: CDR1 LNHDA, CDR2 SQIVND (reference sequence). For the CDR3, the DNA is TGTGCCAGTAGTCCGGATCCTCAAGCCACTGAAGCTTTCTTT. This encodes CASSPDPQATEAFF.

The V gene is TRBV5-1, the J gene TRBJ2-7, with 9 bases lining up with TRBD2. V shed 0 bases, J shed 2 bases, and the junction held 0 bases outside the gene matches. Germline CDR1 reads SGHRS; CDR2 reads YFSETQ. This CDR3 spans 14 amino acids. The CDR3 DNA sequence: TGCGCCAGCAGCTTGGAGCGGGGGGCCTACGAGCAGTACTTC. Residues: CASSLERGAYEQYF.

CDR3 coding DNA: TGCGCCAGCAGCCAGCGGACTAACTACAATGAGCAGTTCTTC. Translated: CASSQRTNYNEQFF. The J gene is TRBJ2-1, the V gene TRBV4-1; tentatively, D is TRBD2 (6 bases). There are 14 residues in the CDR3. Between the trimmed V and J ends, which lost 3 bases and 3 bases, there was a span of 9 bases. The germline CDR1 and CDR2 sequences are MGHRA and YSYEKL.

The chain employs TRBV7-3 and TRBJ2-3, with 10 bases matching TRBD1. V was pared by 5 bases and J by 3 bases, with 5 bases of the junction left unmatched. Germline V gene lookup returns CDR1 SGHTA and CDR2 FQGTGA. There are 15 residues in the CDR3. The CDR3 coding sequence is TGTGCCAGCAGCCAAGACAGGGGGCATACAGATACGCAGTATTTT. Its protein product is CASSQDRGHTDTQYF.

V is TRBV9 and J is TRBJ2-5; 7 bases are shared with TRBD1. The end of the DNA fits TRBJ2-7 better, so the J call may be wrong. This CDR3 has 14 amino acids. Germline V gene sequence: CDR1 SGDLS, CDR2 YYNGEE. The CDR3 DNA sequence: TGTGCCAGCAGCGTGACAGGGACATCCTACGAGCAGTACTTC. Its protein product is CASSVTGTSYEQYF.